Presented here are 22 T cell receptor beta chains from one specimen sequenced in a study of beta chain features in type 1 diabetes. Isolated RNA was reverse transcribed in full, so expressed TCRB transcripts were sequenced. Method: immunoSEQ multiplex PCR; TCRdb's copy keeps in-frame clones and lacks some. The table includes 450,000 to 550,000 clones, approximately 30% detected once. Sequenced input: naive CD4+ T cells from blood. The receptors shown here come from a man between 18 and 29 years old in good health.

The DNA of the CDR3 is TGTGCCAGCAGCCCGGAGTCCCAGCCGAACACTGAAGCTTTCTTT. Translated: CASSPESQPNTEAFF. This chain joins TRBV7-2 and TRBJ1-1; D not resolved. The V gene's germline CDR1 is SGHTA and CDR2 FQGNSA. The CDR3 extends over 15 amino acids. The ends were cut back, 5 bases at V and 1 base at J, with 14 bases in the middle. Combining the CDR3 with reference TRBV7-2 and TRBJ1-1 gives the whole variable domain GAGVSQSPSNKVTEKGKDVELRCDPISGHTALYWYRQSLGQGLEFLIYFQGNSAPDKSGLPSDRFSAERTGGSVSTLTIQRTQQEDSAVYLCASSPESQPNTEAFFGQGTRLTVV.

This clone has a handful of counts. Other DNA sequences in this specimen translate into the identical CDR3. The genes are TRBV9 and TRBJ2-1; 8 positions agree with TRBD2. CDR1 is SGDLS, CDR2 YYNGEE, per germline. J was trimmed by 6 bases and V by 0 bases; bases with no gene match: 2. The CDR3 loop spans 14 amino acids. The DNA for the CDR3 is TGTGCCAGCAGCGTAGATGGGACTAGCAATGAGCAGTTCTTC. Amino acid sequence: CASSVDGTSNEQFF.

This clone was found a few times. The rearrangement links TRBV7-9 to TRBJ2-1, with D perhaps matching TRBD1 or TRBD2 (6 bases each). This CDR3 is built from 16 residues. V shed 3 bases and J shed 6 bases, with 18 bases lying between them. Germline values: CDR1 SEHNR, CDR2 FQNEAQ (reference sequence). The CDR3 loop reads CASSFTGSLASNEQFF. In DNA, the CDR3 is TGTGCCAGCAGCTTTACAGGGAGCCTAGCGTCCAATGAGCAGTTCTTC.

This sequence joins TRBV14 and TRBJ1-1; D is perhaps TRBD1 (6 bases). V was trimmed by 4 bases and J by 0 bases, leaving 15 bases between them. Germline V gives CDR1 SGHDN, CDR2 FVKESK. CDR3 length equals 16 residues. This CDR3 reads CASSPWTAILNTEAFF. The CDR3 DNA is TGTGCCAGCAGCCCGTGGACAGCTATACTGAACACTGAAGCTTTCTTT.

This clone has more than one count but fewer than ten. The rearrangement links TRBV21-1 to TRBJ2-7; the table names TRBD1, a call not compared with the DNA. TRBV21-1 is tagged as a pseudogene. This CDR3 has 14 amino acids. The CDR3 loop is CASSRDRAPYEQYF. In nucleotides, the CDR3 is TGTGCCAGCAGCAGGGACAGGGCACCCTACGAGCAGTACTTC.

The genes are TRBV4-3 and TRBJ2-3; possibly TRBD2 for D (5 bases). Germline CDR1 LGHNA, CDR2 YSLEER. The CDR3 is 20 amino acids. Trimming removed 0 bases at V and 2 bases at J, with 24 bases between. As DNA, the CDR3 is TGCGCCAGCAGCCAAGAGACGAGCGGCGGAGGTCCTCTCTTCACAGATACGCAGTATTTT. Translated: CASSQETSGGGPLFTDTQYF.

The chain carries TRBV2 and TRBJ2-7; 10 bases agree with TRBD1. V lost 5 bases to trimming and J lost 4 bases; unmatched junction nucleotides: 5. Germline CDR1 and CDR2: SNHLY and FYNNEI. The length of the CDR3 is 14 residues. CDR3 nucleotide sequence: TGTGCCAGCAGTTGGGACAGGGGCTCGTACGAGCAGTACTTC. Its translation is CASSWDRGSYEQYF.

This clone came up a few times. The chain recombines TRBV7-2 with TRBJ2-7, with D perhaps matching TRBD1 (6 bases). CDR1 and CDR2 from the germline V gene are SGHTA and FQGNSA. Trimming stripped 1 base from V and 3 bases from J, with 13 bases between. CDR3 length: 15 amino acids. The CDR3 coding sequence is TGTGCCAGCAGCTTAGTTGGGGGCAGGTTCTACGAGCAGTACTTC. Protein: CASSLVGGRFYEQYF.

In nucleotides, the CDR3 is TGTGCCAGCAGCTTACCAGGGACTAGCGGCACAGATACGCAGTATTTT. Encoded protein: CASSLPGTSGTDTQYF. The chain combines TRBV5-6 with TRBJ2-3; 10 nucleotides align to TRBD2. Germline assignment: CDR1 SGHDT and CDR2 YYEEEE. The J segment lost 1 base and the V segment lost 2 bases, leaving 4 bases of the junction unmatched. The CDR3 length is 16 residues.

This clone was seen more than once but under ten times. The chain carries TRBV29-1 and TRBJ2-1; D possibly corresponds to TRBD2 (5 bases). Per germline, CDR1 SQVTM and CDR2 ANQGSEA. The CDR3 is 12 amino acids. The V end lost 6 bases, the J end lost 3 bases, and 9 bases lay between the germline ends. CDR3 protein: CSVHRDYNEQFF. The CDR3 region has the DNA TGCAGCGTCCACCGGGACTACAATGAGCAGTTCTTC.

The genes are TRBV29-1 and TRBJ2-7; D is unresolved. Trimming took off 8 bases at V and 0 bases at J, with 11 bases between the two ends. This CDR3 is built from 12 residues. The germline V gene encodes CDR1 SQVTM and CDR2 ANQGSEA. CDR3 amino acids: CSFVGISYEQYF. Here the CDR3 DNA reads TGCAGCTTCGTGGGGATCTCCTACGAGCAGTACTTC.

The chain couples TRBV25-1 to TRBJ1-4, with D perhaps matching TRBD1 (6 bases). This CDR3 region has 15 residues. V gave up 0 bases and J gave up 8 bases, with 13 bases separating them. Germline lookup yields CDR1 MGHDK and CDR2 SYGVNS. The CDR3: CASSEYPDRIEKLFF. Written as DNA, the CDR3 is TGTGCCAGCAGTGAATATCCCGACAGGATCGAAAAACTGTTTTTT.

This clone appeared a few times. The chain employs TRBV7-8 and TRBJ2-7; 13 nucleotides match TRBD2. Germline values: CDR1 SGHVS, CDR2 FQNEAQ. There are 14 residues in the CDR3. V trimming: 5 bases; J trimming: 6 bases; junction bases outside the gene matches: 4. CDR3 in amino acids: CASSMTSGRFEQYF. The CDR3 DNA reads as TGTGCCAGCAGCATGACTAGCGGGAGGTTCGAGCAGTACTTC.

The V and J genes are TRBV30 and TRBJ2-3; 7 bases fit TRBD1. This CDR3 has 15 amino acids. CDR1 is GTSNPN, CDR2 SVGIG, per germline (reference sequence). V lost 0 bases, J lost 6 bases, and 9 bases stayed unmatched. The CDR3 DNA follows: TGTGCCTGGAGTGTTTTGACAGGGCAGGCGGATACGCAGTATTTT. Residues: CAWSVLTGQADTQYF. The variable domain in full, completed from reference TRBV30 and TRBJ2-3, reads SQTIHQWPATLVQPVGSPLSLECTVEGTSNPNLYWYRQAAGRGLQLLFYSVGIGQISSEVPQNLSASRPQDRQFILSSKKLLLSDSGFYLCAWSVLTGQADTQYFGPGTRLTVL.

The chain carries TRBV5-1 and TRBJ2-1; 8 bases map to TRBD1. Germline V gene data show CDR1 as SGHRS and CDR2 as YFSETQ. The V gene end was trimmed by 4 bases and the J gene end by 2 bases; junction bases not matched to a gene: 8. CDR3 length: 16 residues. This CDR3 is CASSTGQGLTYNEQFF. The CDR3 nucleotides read TGCGCCAGCAGCACTGGACAGGGCTTAACCTACAATGAGCAGTTCTTC.

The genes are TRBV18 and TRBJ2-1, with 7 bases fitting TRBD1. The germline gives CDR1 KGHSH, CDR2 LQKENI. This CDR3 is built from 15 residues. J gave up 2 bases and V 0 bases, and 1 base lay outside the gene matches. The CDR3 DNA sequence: TGTGCCAGCTCACCACCCGGGACAGCCTACAATGAGCAGTTCTTC. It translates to CASSPPGTAYNEQFF.

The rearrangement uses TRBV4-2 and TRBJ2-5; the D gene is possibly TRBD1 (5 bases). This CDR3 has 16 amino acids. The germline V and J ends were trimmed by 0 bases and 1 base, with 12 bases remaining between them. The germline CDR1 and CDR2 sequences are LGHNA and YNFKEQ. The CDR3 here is CASSQDLGRAQETQYF. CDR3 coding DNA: TGTGCCAGCAGCCAAGATTTGGGCAGGGCCCAAGAGACCCAGTACTTC.

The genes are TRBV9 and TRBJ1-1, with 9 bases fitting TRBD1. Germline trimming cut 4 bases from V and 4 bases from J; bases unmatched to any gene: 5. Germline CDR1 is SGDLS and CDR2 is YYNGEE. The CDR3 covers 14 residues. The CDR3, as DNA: TGTGCCAGCAGCCCTACAGGGGGCTCCACTGAAGCTTTCTTT. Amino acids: CASSPTGGSTEAFF.

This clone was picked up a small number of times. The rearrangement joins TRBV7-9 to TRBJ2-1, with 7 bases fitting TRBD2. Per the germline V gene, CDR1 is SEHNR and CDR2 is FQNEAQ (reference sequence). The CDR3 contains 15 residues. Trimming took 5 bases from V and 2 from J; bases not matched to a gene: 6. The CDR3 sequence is CASSALAGPYNEQFF. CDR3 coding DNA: TGTGCCAGCAGCGCCTTAGCGGGTCCCTACAATGAGCAGTTCTTC. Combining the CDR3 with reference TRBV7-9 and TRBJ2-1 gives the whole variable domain DTGVSQNPRHKITKRGQNVTFRCDPISEHNRLYWYRQTLGQGPEFLTYFQNEAQLEKSRLLSDRFSAERPKGSFSTLEIQRTEQGDSAMYLCASSALAGPYNEQFFGPGTRLTVL.

The CDR3 sequence is CASSLPVSGANVLTF. The CDR3 DNA is TGTGCCAGCAGTTTGCCCGTAAGTGGGGCCAACGTCCTGACTTTC. The rearrangement joins TRBV28 to TRBJ2-6, with D unresolved. From germline, CDR1 is MDHEN and CDR2 SYDVKM. Trimming stripped 3 bases from V and 3 bases from J, with 9 bases between. The CDR3 consists of 15 residues.

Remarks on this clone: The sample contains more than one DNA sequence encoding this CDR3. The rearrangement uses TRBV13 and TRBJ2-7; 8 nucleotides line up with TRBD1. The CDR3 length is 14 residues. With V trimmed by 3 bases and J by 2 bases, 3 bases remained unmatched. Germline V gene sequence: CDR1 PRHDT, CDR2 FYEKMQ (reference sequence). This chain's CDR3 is CASSLRDRTYEQYF. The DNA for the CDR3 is TGTGCCAGCAGCTTGAGGGACAGGACCTACGAGCAGTACTTC.

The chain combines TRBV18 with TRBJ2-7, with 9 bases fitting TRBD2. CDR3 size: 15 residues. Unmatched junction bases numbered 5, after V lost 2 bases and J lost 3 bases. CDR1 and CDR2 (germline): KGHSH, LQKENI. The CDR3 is CASSPSGLAYYEQYF. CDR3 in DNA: TGTGCCAGCTCACCATCGGGACTAGCATACTACGAGCAGTACTTC.